These 31 T cell receptor beta chains share one sample of origin, sequenced in a study of spatial heterogeneity in lung cancer. Study-wide findings and caveats: Mutation tallies in tumors tracked expanded intratumoral alpha and beta TCR counts.

No antigen has been assigned to these receptors. From the 5' RACE reads, TCRdb called clonotypes with MiXCR, one entry per CDR3 protein. The top ten hold about a fifth of the sample, which has about 18,000 distinct CDR3 sequences, 9.6% seen once. The sample's time point: sample taken at primary tumor resection. The source was lung tumor tissue, collected at surgery. The receptor set was obtained from a female donor with early-stage non-small cell lung cancer.

A remark on this clonotype: In a library made to pick up alpha chains, this beta chain is a stray read with a size that means little. The chain carries TRBV6-5 and TRBJ1-2, with TRBD1 as a possible D gene (5 bases). V lost 2 bases, J lost 8 bases, and 21 bases lay in between. CDR1 is MNHEY and CDR2 is SVGAGI in the germline V gene. This CDR3 region has 16 residues. The CDR3 loop is CASSYGGGLMIEGYTF. In nucleotides, the CDR3 is TGTGCCAGCAGTTACGGTGGGGGTTTGATGATCGAAGGCTACACCTTC.

In its sample, this clonotype was seen many times. The size of this beta chain means little, since it is a stray read in a library made for alpha chains. The chain employs TRBV3-1 and TRBJ2-5; a weak D match, TRBD2 (5 bases). The V and J ends lost 0 bases and 4 bases respectively, with 18 bases between them. Per the germline V gene, CDR1 is LGHDT and CDR2 is YNNKEL (reference sequence). CDR3 size: 17 residues. CDR3 bases: TGTGCCAGCAGCCAAGATTTCGGCCGACCCGCGGGAGAGACCCAGTACTTC. Translation gives CASSQDFGRPAGETQYF.

This clonotype was counted at least ten times. The size of this beta chain means little, since it is a stray read in a library made for alpha chains. The chain joins TRBV2 to TRBJ2-4, with TRBD2 identical over 12 bases. Germline V gene lookup returns CDR1 SNHLY and CDR2 FYNNEI. The length of the CDR3 is 16 residues. V trimming: 4 bases; J trimming: 10 bases; junction bases outside the gene matches: 11. The CDR3 spells CASSAGGGLAGSIQYF. The CDR3 DNA reads as TGTGCCAGCAGTGCTGGGGGGGGACTAGCGGGTTCTATTCAGTACTTC.

This clonotype was counted between two and nine times. The library was designed around alpha chains, so this beta chain is a stray read whose abundance carries little weight. V and J are TRBV30 and TRBJ2-1; TRBD1 might be the D (6 bases). V lost 3 bases and J 0 bases, leaving 12 bases between the germline ends. Germline V gene sequence: CDR1 GTSNPN, CDR2 SVGIG (reference sequence). The length of the CDR3 is 15 residues. Written as DNA, the CDR3 is TGTGCCTGGAGGACAGCAGGGGCCTCCTACAATGAGCAGTTCTTC. Its protein is CAWRTAGASYNEQFF.

This clonotype has a handful of counts. A library made for alpha chains picked up this beta chain off target, so its size means little. J is TRBJ2-7 and V is TRBV12-3 or TRBV12-4, with 13 bases identical to TRBD2. The V segment lost 8 bases and the J segment 7 bases; nucleotides outside the gene matches: 23. This CDR3 is built from 19 residues. CDR3 DNA: TGTGCCAGCGGGTACGTGTCCCTCACGGGACTAGCGGGGCAAGGTGAGCAGTACTTC. Translated: CASGYVSLTGLAGQGEQYF.

This clonotype was observed at least ten times. This beta chain came through as a stray read in a library set up for alpha chains, and its size says little. The V call is TRBV3-1, the J call TRBJ1-1; D is perhaps TRBD1 (6 bases). The V end was cut by 2 bases, the J end by 1 base, with 17 bases between. The germline CDR1 and CDR2 sequences are LGHDT and YNNKEL (reference sequence). This CDR3 is built from 17 residues. In DNA form, the CDR3 reads TGTGCCAGCAGCCAATTCCAAGGGGGACGGGGGAACACTGAAGCTTTCTTT. Translating gives CASSQFQGGRGNTEAFF.

This clonotype was found a few times. Because this beta chain is a stray read in a library intended to capture alpha chains, its abundance should not be given much weight. This chain links TRBV7-3 with TRBJ2-1; TRBD2 aligns across 7 bases. Germline V gives CDR1 SGHTA, CDR2 FQGTGA. Losses at the gene ends were 5 bases for V and 2 bases for J; bases not matched to a gene: 6. There are 15 residues in the CDR3. CDR3 sequence reads: CASSRRGDPYNEQFF. CDR3 in DNA: TGTGCCAGCAGCCGTCGGGGGGATCCCTACAATGAGCAGTTCTTC.

This clonotype appeared many times. Because this beta chain is a stray read in a library intended to capture alpha chains, its abundance should not be given much weight. The chain is built from TRBV28 and TRBJ2-7; D gene unclear. V lost 5 bases to trimming and J lost 9 bases, with 14 bases between them. This CDR3 region has 12 residues. Germline V gives CDR1 MDHEN, CDR2 SYDVKM. The CDR3 DNA sequence: TGTGCCAGCAGTGCCCTACATGGTACGCAGTACTTC. As protein: CASSALHGTQYF.

In this sample, this clonotype turned up many times. This beta chain slipped into a library made for alpha chains as a stray read, so its size is not meaningful. The gene calls are TRBV7-2 and TRBJ2-1; 9 nucleotides line up with TRBD2. Germline V lookup: CDR1 SGHTA, CDR2 FQGNSA. Trimming at V came to 1 base and at J to 3 bases, leaving 4 bases not matched to a gene. The CDR3 length is 16 residues. The CDR3 nucleotides are TGTGCCAGCAGCTTAGTGGGGACTAGCAACTACAATGAGCAGTTCTTC. Amino acids: CASSLVGTSNYNEQFF.

This clonotype appeared a few times. This beta chain is a stray sequence in a library constructed for alpha chains; its clone size is not meaningful. The chain recombines TRBV20-1 with TRBJ2-5, with D unresolved. The CDR3 sequence is 13 residues long. Germline-derived CDR1 and CDR2 are DFQATT and SNEGSKA (reference sequence). The V end was cut by 1 base, the J end by 1 base, with 7 bases between. The chain's CDR3 is CSARGGAQETQYF. CDR3 bases: TGCAGTGCTAGAGGCGGAGCCCAAGAGACCCAGTACTTC.

Details on this clonotype: Because this beta chain is a stray read in a library intended to capture alpha chains, its abundance should not be given much weight. The CDR3 sequence: CASSQVEGAGVHEQFF. In nucleotides, the CDR3 is TGTGCCAGCAGCCAAGTCGAAGGGGCGGGGGTCCATGAGCAGTTCTTC. The chain is built from TRBV3-1 and TRBJ2-1, with TRBD2 matching 7 bases. The CDR3 extends over 16 amino acids. V gave up 1 base and J gave up 8 bases; unmatched junction bases: 11. Germline V lookup: CDR1 LGHDT, CDR2 YNNKEL (reference sequence).

As for this clonotype: This beta chain is an unintended read in a library built for alpha chains; its size means little. CDR3 residues: CAIGDRELFF. The CDR3 coding sequence is TGTGCCATAGGGGACCGGGAGCTGTTTTTT. The chain has TRBV10-3 and TRBJ2-2, with D possibly being TRBD1 or TRBD2 (5 bases each). Germline CDR1 and CDR2: ENHRY and SYGVKD. The CDR3 is 10 residues long. V was clipped by 9 bases and J by 9 bases, with 8 bases between them.

Worth noting for this clonotype: This beta chain is off target for a library built for alpha chains, so its abundance means little. This chain joins TRBV7-9 and TRBJ2-7, with 10 bases matching TRBD1. Germline trimming cut 5 bases from V and 6 bases from J; bases unmatched to any gene: 7. The CDR3 is 14 residues long. CDR1 and CDR2 from the germline V gene are SEHNR and FQNEAQ (reference sequence). The CDR3 reads CASSTWRDRGEQYF. The CDR3 DNA sequence: TGTGCCAGCAGCACCTGGAGGGACAGGGGCGAGCAGTACTTC.

This clonotype occurred a few times. The library was designed around alpha chains, so this beta chain is a stray read whose abundance carries little weight. The chain uses TRBV4-2 and TRBJ2-2; D remains ambiguous. This CDR3 has 16 amino acids. Germline assignment: CDR1 LGHNA and CDR2 YNFKEQ. V lost 2 bases, J lost 0 bases, and 10 bases lay in between. CDR3 sequence: CASSQRQISNTGELFF. Written as DNA, the CDR3 is TGTGCCAGCAGCCAACGGCAAATATCGAACACCGGGGAGCTGTTTTTT.

About this clonotype itself: This beta chain is an unintended read in a library built for alpha chains; its size means little. The DNA for the CDR3 is TGTGCCAGCAGTTACCTCCGGGGGGTTGAGACCCAGTACTTC. Amino acids: CASSYLRGVETQYF. The chain couples TRBV6-5 to TRBJ2-5, with 7 nucleotides matching TRBD2. V dropped 2 bases and J dropped 5; count of bases not matched to a gene: 5. Germline V lookup: CDR1 MNHEY, CDR2 SVGAGI. The CDR3 sequence is 14 residues long.

Judged by abundance, this clonotype is medium-sized (0.01 to 0.1%). The size of this beta chain means little, since it is a stray read in a library made for alpha chains. CDR3 sequence reads: CASRTVGQVLTEAFF. Written as DNA, the CDR3 is TGTGCCAGCAGAACCGTAGGACAGGTCCTCACTGAAGCTTTCTTT. The chain uses TRBV6-1 and TRBJ1-1; 7 nucleotides line up with TRBD1. The junction had 11 bases not matched to a gene; V was cut back by 6 bases and J by 4 bases. CDR3 length: 15 residues. Germline CDR1 reads MNHNS; CDR2 reads SASEGT.

A few counts support this clonotype. This beta chain is a stray read from a library made for alpha chains; its abundance is not meaningful. The chain uses TRBV19 and TRBJ2-5; D might be TRBD1 or TRBD2, each matching 5 bases. The germline V gene encodes CDR1 LNHDA and CDR2 SQIVND (reference sequence). The ends were cut back, 7 bases at V and 1 base at J, with 16 bases in the middle. This CDR3 comprises 15 residues. CDR3 sequence reads: CASTQSPGRQETQYF. The CDR3 DNA is TGTGCCAGTACCCAATCACCGGGACGCCAAGAGACCCAGTACTTC. Filled out from reference TRBV19 and TRBJ2-5, the complete variable domain reads DGGITQSPKYLFRKEGQNVTLSCEQNLNHDAMYWYRQDPGQGLRLIYYSQIVNDFQKGDIAEGYSVSREKKESFPLTVTSAQKNPTAFYLCASTQSPGRQETQYFGPGTRLLVL.

This clonotype was observed a few times. Because this beta chain is a stray read in a library intended to capture alpha chains, its abundance should not be given much weight. This chain uses TRBV5-4 with TRBJ1-2; 7 bases agree with TRBD1. This CDR3 is built from 14 residues. The germline V gene encodes CDR1 SGHNT and CDR2 YYREEE (reference sequence). V lost 8 bases and J lost 3; bases outside the gene matches: 10. The CDR3 spells CASTVGDRDYGYTF. The DNA for the CDR3 is TGTGCCAGTACCGTCGGGGACAGAGACTATGGCTACACCTTC.

This clonotype was seen ten or more times. This beta chain is a stray sequence in a library constructed for alpha chains; its clone size is not meaningful. The CDR3 DNA is TGTGCCAGCAGTTTAATCTGGGAACAGCCCCAGCATTTT. Residues: CASSLIWEQPQHF. J is TRBJ1-5 and V is TRBV27; D not certain. The CDR3 loop spans 13 amino acids. The V and J ends lost 2 bases and 7 bases respectively, with 9 bases between them. Germline CDR1 is MNHEY and CDR2 is SMNVEV (reference sequence).

Concerning this clonotype: Since it is a stray read in a library aimed at alpha chains, this beta chain has a size that is not meaningful. For the CDR3, the DNA is TGTGCCAGCACCTTTGGACAGCTTGGGCAGCCCCAGCATTTT. Protein: CASTFGQLGQPQHF. J is TRBJ1-5 and V is TRBV6-1; maybe TRBD1 (6 bases). V lost 7 bases and J 7 bases, leaving 17 bases between the germline ends. There are 14 residues in the CDR3. CDR1 MNHNS and CDR2 SASEGT come from the germline V gene.

This clonotype was found many times. Because this beta chain is a stray read in a library intended to capture alpha chains, its abundance should not be given much weight. The rearrangement uses TRBV7-9 and TRBJ2-5; D remains ambiguous. The CDR3 loop spans 13 amino acids. Trimming shortened V by 3 bases and J by 4 bases, and 9 bases separated the two germline ends. Looked up from germline, CDR1 is SEHNR and CDR2 is FQNEAQ (reference sequence). In DNA, the CDR3 is TGTGCCAGCAGCTTCCCTAACGTAGAGACCCAGTACTTC. Its protein is CASSFPNVETQYF.

About this clonotype: For a library built for alpha chains, this beta chain is a stray read; little rests on its size. The chain combines TRBV6-2 or TRBV6-3 with TRBJ2-7; 7 bases map to TRBD1. V shed 6 bases and J 0 bases; nucleotides not matched to a gene: 11. The CDR3 totals 16 residues. Per the germline V gene, CDR1 is MNHEY and CDR2 is SVGEGT. Here the CDR3 reads CASRWDRNQVSYEQYF. The DNA for the CDR3 is TGTGCCAGCAGATGGGACAGAAACCAGGTCTCCTACGAGCAGTACTTC.

This clonotype was seen only a few times. Since the library was made to target alpha chains, this beta chain is a stray read and its abundance is not meaningful. The rearrangement uses TRBV7-2 and TRBJ2-3; the match to TRBD1 covers 10 bases. With V trimmed by 1 base and J by 3 bases, 4 bases remained unmatched. This CDR3 contains 16 residues. Germline CDR1 is SGHTA and CDR2 is FQGNSA. CDR3 nucleotides: TGTGCCAGCAGCTTAGGTGACAGGGGGCGGACAGATACGCAGTATTTT. It yields the protein CASSLGDRGRTDTQYF.

Remarks on this clonotype: This beta chain is off target for a library built for alpha chains, so its abundance means little. V and J are TRBV9 and TRBJ2-3, with D unclear. In germline, CDR1 is SGDLS, CDR2 YYNGEE. Between the trimmed V and J ends, which lost 9 bases and 2 bases, there was a span of 13 bases. The length of the CDR3 is 13 residues. CDR3 nucleotide sequence: TGTGCCACCTCAGTGAGTCACACAGATACGCAGTATTTT. Translation: CATSVSHTDTQYF.

On this clonotype: This beta chain appears as a stray read in a library generated for alpha chains; its size is not informative. The chain links TRBV19 to TRBJ1-5, with 10 bases lining up with TRBD1. The J segment lost 5 bases and the V segment lost 8 bases, leaving 6 bases of the junction unmatched. This CDR3 comprises 14 residues. Germline-derived CDR1 and CDR2 are LNHDA and SQIVND (reference sequence). CDR3 loop: CASGGQGRDQPQHF. The CDR3 DNA reads TGTGCCAGTGGGGGACAGGGGAGGGATCAGCCCCAGCATTTT.

This clonotype was counted many times. With the library built for alpha chains, this beta chain is off target and its frequency is not meaningful. The chain is built from TRBV6-2 or TRBV6-3 and TRBJ2-4, with D uncertain. This CDR3 region has 13 residues. Looked up from germline, CDR1 is MNHEY and CDR2 is SVGEGT. V was cut by 2 bases and J by 0 bases, with 2 bases left in between. This CDR3 is CASSYAAKNIQYF. In DNA form, the CDR3 reads TGTGCCAGCAGTTACGCAGCCAAAAACATTCAGTACTTC.

This clonotype was counted at least ten times. The library was designed around alpha chains, so this beta chain is a stray read whose abundance carries little weight. The V gene is TRBV5-1, the J gene TRBJ2-5, with TRBD2 matching 7 bases. CDR1 and CDR2 (germline): SGHRS, YFSETQ. The CDR3 spans 15 residues. The ends lost 4 bases at V and 1 base at J; junction bases unmatched: 7. CDR3 nucleotides: TGCGCCAGCAGCGGGGAGGGGTATTCCCAAGAGACCCAGTACTTC. It codes for CASSGEGYSQETQYF. Looking up the rest from reference TRBV5-1 and TRBJ2-5 gives the full variable domain: KAGVTQTPRYLIKTRGQQVTLSCSPISGHRSVSWYQQTPGQGLQFLFEYFSETQRNKGNFPGRFSGRQFSNSRSEMNVSTLELGDSALYLCASSGEGYSQETQYFGPGTRLLVL.

This clonotype is labeled medium-sized. The library was prepared for alpha chains; this beta chain is a stray read, so its frequency means little. The rearrangement links TRBV5-1 to TRBJ2-7; 9 bases map to TRBD2. The CDR3 spans 15 residues. CDR1 and CDR2 (germline): SGHRS, YFSETQ. V lost 0 bases and J lost 3; bases outside the gene matches: 4. The DNA of the CDR3 is TGCGCCAGCAGCTTGGATAGCGGGGGCCACTACGAGCAGTACTTC. This gives the protein CASSLDSGGHYEQYF.

This clonotype has a handful of counts. Since the library was made to target alpha chains, this beta chain is a stray read and its abundance is not meaningful. The chain is built from TRBV5-6 and TRBJ2-5, with a tentative D call TRBD1 (5 bases). Germline-derived CDR1 and CDR2 are SGHDT and YYEEEE. The CDR3 runs 13 residues. Trimming removed 2 bases from V and 2 bases from J, with 7 bases in between. In DNA, the CDR3 is TGTGCCAGCAGCTTACCAGGGCAAGAGACCCAGTACTTC. This gives the protein CASSLPGQETQYF.

This clonotype was recorded many times. Since the library was made to target alpha chains, this beta chain is a stray read and its abundance is not meaningful. This chain uses TRBV7-2 with TRBJ1-1, with unresolved D. CDR1 is SGHTA and CDR2 is FQGNSA in the germline V gene. The CDR3 totals 12 residues. Trimming removed 3 bases at V and 5 bases at J, with 7 bases between. CDR3: CASSLSWTEAFF. CDR3 nucleotides: TGTGCCAGCAGCTTGTCCTGGACTGAAGCTTTCTTT.

Turning to this clonotype: This beta chain was picked up by a library intended for alpha chains and is off target, so its count carries little meaning. The rearrangement uses TRBV10-3 and TRBJ2-7; D perhaps matches TRBD2 (5 bases). This CDR3 is 14 amino acids long. The germline CDR1 and CDR2 sequences are ENHRY and SYGVKD. V lost 5 bases and J lost 5, with 16 bases in between. CDR3 region: CAISLALNSHEQYF. In nucleotides, the CDR3 is TGTGCCATCAGTCTAGCCCTAAATTCCCACGAGCAGTACTTC.